The present TCR beta chain was sequenced within a study of shared clonotypes between healthy human individuals. For the study at large: Three plates each covered CD4 naive and memory; CD8 naive two, CD8 memory one.

CDR3 size: 16 residues. Germline lookup yields CDR1 SGDLS and CDR2 YYNGEE. With 4 bases clipped from V and 2 bases from J, the junction kept 5 bases outside the gene matches. Concerning this clone itself: Antigen: not known.

Whole-study findings and limits: Few donors limited the genetic and exposure-history diversity represented.

Assay used: immunoSEQ multiplex PCR; TCRdb lists only in-frame clones, some missing. The table records about 2 million clones, 85% to 95% of them present only once. The specimen sequenced was naive CD4+ T cells sorted from blood. Subset indicated: CD45RA+ positively selected. The genes are TRBV9 and TRBJ2-7; 14 positions agree with TRBD2. The clonotype was recovered from a man in his late teens or twenties in good health. The CDR3 coding sequence is TGTGCCAGCAGCCCGGGGGGACTAGCGGGAGCCTACGAGCAGTACTTC. Protein product: CASSPGGLAGAYEQYF. Combining the CDR3 with reference TRBV9 and TRBJ2-7 gives the whole variable domain DSGVTQTPKHLITATGQRVTLRCSPRSGDLSVYWYQQSLDQGLQFLIQYYNGEERAKGNILERFSAQQFPDLHSELNLSSLELGDSALYFCASSPGGLAGAYEQYFGPGTRLTVT.